One sample yielded the 26 T cell receptor beta chains listed below, sequenced in a study of cytomegalovirus exposure and HLA in healthy donors. PCR involved 60 Vbeta and 13 Jbeta primers. Profiling relied on immunoSEQ multiplex PCR, and the TCRdb table lists in-frame clones only, not all of them. This table holds about 160,000 clones. The sequencing input was PBMCs. These receptors all come from a woman aged 60-75 years in good health and CMV-seronegative.

The chain combines TRBV5-6 with TRBJ2-5; the D gene is possibly TRBD1 (7 bases). The V end was cut by 4 bases, the J end by 4 bases, with 17 bases between. This CDR3 is 15 amino acids long. Germline lookup yields CDR1 SGHDT and CDR2 YYEEEE. The CDR3 bases are TGTGCCAGCAGCGCGGGCTACAGGGGAGGAGAGACCCAGTACTTC. The encoded protein is CASSAGYRGGETQYF.

V is TRBV14 and J is TRBJ2-1, with D tentatively TRBD1 (6 bases). The CDR3 extends over 19 amino acids. V lost 4 bases, J lost 0 bases, and 22 bases lay in between. CDR1 is SGHDN and CDR2 is FVKESK in the germline V gene. This CDR3 reads CASSLQGPHRISSYNEQFF. DNA of the CDR3: TGTGCCAGCAGCCTACAGGGCCCGCACCGGATTAGCTCCTACAATGAGCAGTTCTTC.

The chain employs TRBV5-1 and TRBJ2-7, with 8 bases aligning to TRBD1. Germline-derived CDR1 and CDR2 are SGHRS and YFSETQ. Germline trimming cut 0 bases from V and 3 bases from J; bases unmatched to any gene: 5. This CDR3 has 15 residues. The CDR3 region is CASSLGQGSLYEQYF. The CDR3 DNA sequence: TGCGCCAGCAGCTTGGGACAGGGGTCACTCTACGAGCAGTACTTC.

The chain employs TRBV6-1 and TRBJ1-2; 7 nucleotides line up with TRBD1. This CDR3 region has 15 residues. J gave up 3 bases and V 0 bases, and 4 bases lay outside the gene matches. Germline V lookup: CDR1 MNHNS, CDR2 SASEGT. CDR3 amino acids: CASSEAGGSYYGYTF. In DNA form, the CDR3 reads TGTGCCAGCAGTGAAGCAGGGGGCTCCTACTATGGCTACACCTTC.

Here the CDR3 reads CASSLVGGAKNIQYF. The CDR3 DNA follows: TGCGCCAGCAGCTTGGTCGGGGGGGCCAAAAACATTCAGTACTTC. This chain links TRBV5-1 with TRBJ2-4, with 7 bases aligning to TRBD2. CDR1 SGHRS and CDR2 YFSETQ come from the germline V gene. The CDR3 runs to 15 residues. With V trimmed by 0 bases and J by 1 base, 1 base remained unmatched.

V and J are TRBV4-3 and TRBJ2-2; 7 bases are a match to TRBD1. The ends lost 4 bases at V and 0 bases at J; junction bases unmatched: 5. The CDR3 loop spans 16 amino acids. CDR1 and CDR2 from the germline V gene are LGHNA and YSLEER. The CDR3: CASSLQTGPNTGELFF. Here the CDR3 DNA reads TGCGCCAGCAGCCTCCAGACAGGGCCGAACACCGGGGAGCTGTTTTTT.

The J gene is TRBJ2-7, the V gene TRBV6-1; the D gene is possibly TRBD1 (6 bases). The V and J ends lost 4 bases and 4 bases respectively, with 17 bases between them. CDR3 length: 15 amino acids. The germline gives CDR1 MNHNS, CDR2 SASEGT. CDR3 region: CASSGTRQAVYEQYF. The CDR3 DNA reads as TGTGCCAGCAGTGGGACTCGACAGGCGGTATACGAGCAGTACTTC.

V gene TRBV2 combines with J gene TRBJ2-3; TRBD2 is a possible D gene (6 bases). This CDR3 contains 15 residues. The V end was cut by 11 bases, the J end by 0 bases, with 18 bases between. In germline, CDR1 is SNHLY, CDR2 FYNNEI. The CDR3 bases are TGTGCCGGCGGGGAGTTTTCCGGGAGCACAGATACGCAGTATTTT. This sequence encodes CAGGEFSGSTDTQYF.

The genes are TRBV7-2 and TRBJ2-4; the D gene is possibly TRBD1 (6 bases). Germline V CDR1 and CDR2: SGHTA, FQGNSA. This CDR3 comprises 17 residues. The germline V and J ends were trimmed by 5 bases and 2 bases, with 19 bases remaining between them. CDR3 in amino acids: CASSPSYIGQPKNIQYF. CDR3 coding DNA: TGTGCCAGCAGCCCTAGCTACATTGGACAGCCCAAAAACATTCAGTACTTC.

V usage is TRBV5-8 and J usage is TRBJ2-1; 12 bases match TRBD1. CDR1 is SGHTS and CDR2 is YDEGEE in the germline V gene. This CDR3 region has 20 residues. V lost 5 bases and J lost 6; bases outside the gene matches: 21. CDR3 sequence (DNA): TGTGCCAGCAGTCTAAGGGACAGGGGGCGCCAGCGGGGGGGGCGCAATGAGCAGTTCTTC. This translates into CASSLRDRGRQRGGRNEQFF. Drawing the rest from reference TRBV5-8 and TRBJ2-1, the complete variable domain is EAGVTQSPTHLIKTRGQQATLRCSPISGHTSVYWYQQALGLGLQFLLWYDEGEERNRGNFPPRFSGRQFPNYSSELNVNALELEDSALYLCASSLRDRGRQRGGRNEQFFGPGTRLTVL.

The chain recombines TRBV27 with TRBJ1-2, with D perhaps matching TRBD1 (6 bases). Trimming removed 10 bases at V and 8 bases at J, with 29 bases between. This CDR3 contains 16 residues. Germline V gene lookup returns CDR1 MNHEY and CDR2 SMNVEV (reference sequence). This CDR3 reads CATNIRGGSYLSGYTF. The CDR3 DNA reads as TGTGCCACCAATATAAGGGGGGGCTCCTATCTATCCGGCTACACCTTC.

This chain links TRBV7-9 with TRBJ2-1; TRBD2 is a possible D gene (6 bases). Per the germline V gene, CDR1 is SEHNR and CDR2 is FQNEAQ (reference sequence). The ends were cut back, 0 bases at V and 0 bases at J, with 15 bases in the middle. CDR3 length: 18 amino acids. CDR3 sequence (DNA): TGTGCCAGCAGCTTAGCGGGGGGTAGCGGTAGCTCCTACAATGAGCAGTTCTTC. It translates to CASSLAGGSGSSYNEQFF.

V and J are TRBV19 and TRBJ2-7; D is possibly TRBD1 (7 bases). The V gene lost 1 base and the J gene lost 3 bases, with 16 bases spanning the gap. CDR1 is LNHDA and CDR2 is SQIVND in the germline V gene (reference sequence). This CDR3 contains 16 residues. The CDR3 is CASSIGVWQGGYEQYF. The CDR3 nucleotides read TGTGCCAGTAGTATAGGCGTGTGGCAGGGGGGCTACGAGCAGTACTTC.

This sequence joins TRBV9 and TRBJ2-2; TRBD1 agrees at 7 bases. Trimming at V came to 5 bases and at J to 0 bases, leaving 10 bases not matched to a gene. Germline V gene data show CDR1 as SGDLS and CDR2 as YYNGEE. CDR3 length: 17 residues. Here the CDR3 reads CASSHVTGVSNTGELFF. The CDR3 DNA follows: TGTGCCAGCAGTCACGTCACAGGGGTATCGAACACCGGGGAGCTGTTTTTT.

The chain has TRBV2 and TRBJ2-2; 9 bases are shared with TRBD1. This CDR3 contains 15 residues. V lost 5 bases and J lost 2; bases outside the gene matches: 3. Germline V gene sequence: CDR1 SNHLY, CDR2 FYNNEI. CDR3 DNA: TGTGCCAGCAGTCGGACAGGGGTAAACACCGGGGAGCTGTTTTTT. The encoded protein is CASSRTGVNTGELFF.

The rearrangement links TRBV5-1 to TRBJ2-1; 10 bases agree with TRBD2. Germline trimming cut 4 bases from V and 4 bases from J; bases unmatched to any gene: 5. The CDR3 contains 15 residues. Germline V gene data show CDR1 as SGHRS and CDR2 as YFSETQ. CDR3 residues: CASSPGLADYNEQFF. In DNA, the CDR3 is TGCGCCAGCAGCCCCGGACTAGCGGATTACAATGAGCAGTTCTTC.

V is TRBV11-3 and J is TRBJ1-1; D may be TRBD1 (6 bases). The CDR3 consists of 14 residues. Trimming pared 4 bases from V and 1 base from J, leaving 10 bases between. Germline CDR1 SGHNT, CDR2 YENEEA. The CDR3 bases are TGTGCCAGCAGCTATTCGGGACAGAACACTGAAGCTTTCTTT. Protein sequence: CASSYSGQNTEAFF.

V usage is TRBV4-2 and J usage is TRBJ1-2, with D possibly being TRBD1 (5 bases). The V end lost 3 bases, the J end lost 1 base, and 12 bases lay between the germline ends. The CDR3 has 15 residues. The germline gives CDR1 LGHNA, CDR2 YNFKEQ. CDR3 coding DNA: TGTGCCAGCAGCCATCCGATGACAGATAACTATGGCTACACCTTC. This encodes CASSHPMTDNYGYTF.

V gene TRBV2 combines with J gene TRBJ2-3; no clear D. Germline assignment: CDR1 SNHLY and CDR2 FYNNEI. Trimming stripped 5 bases from V and 2 bases from J, with 5 bases between. The CDR3 covers 12 residues. The CDR3 bases are TGTGCCAGCAGTTACATCACAGATACGCAGTATTTT. Amino acids: CASSYITDTQYF.

This sequence joins TRBV28 and TRBJ2-1; TRBD2 aligns across 8 bases. After removal of 4 bases from V and 2 bases from J, the junction contained 13 bases not matched to a gene. The CDR3 extends over 18 amino acids. CDR1 and CDR2 from the germline V gene are MDHEN and SYDVKM. The CDR3 coding sequence is TGTGCCAGCAGTTACCCTCGCCGAGCGGGAGTACCCTACAATGAGCAGTTCTTC. Protein: CASSYPRRAGVPYNEQFF. Using reference TRBV28 and TRBJ2-1 for the parts outside the CDR3, the full variable domain is DVKVTQSSRYLVKRTGEKVFLECVQDMDHENMFWYRQDPGLGLRLIYFSYDVKMKEKGDIPEGYSVSREKKERFSLILESASTNQTSMYLCASSYPRRAGVPYNEQFFGPGTRLTVL.

J is TRBJ2-5 and V is TRBV2, with 9 nucleotides matching TRBD2. The CDR3 runs 14 residues. Trimming at V came to 3 bases and at J to 5 bases, leaving 4 bases not matched to a gene. Germline V gene sequence: CDR1 SNHLY, CDR2 FYNNEI. The CDR3 here is CASSDASGAETQYF. The CDR3 DNA sequence: TGTGCCAGCAGTGACGCTAGCGGGGCGGAGACCCAGTACTTC.

The chain is built from TRBV19 and TRBJ2-2; the match to TRBD1 covers 9 bases. Germline loops: CDR1 LNHDA, CDR2 SQIVND (reference sequence). The V gene end was trimmed by 5 bases and the J gene end by 7 bases; junction bases not matched to a gene: 8. The CDR3 contains 15 residues. The CDR3: CASSVEQGAVGELFF. The CDR3 DNA reads TGTGCCAGTAGTGTGGAACAGGGGGCTGTCGGGGAGCTGTTTTTT. Together with reference TRBV19 and TRBJ2-2, the CDR3 gives the full variable domain: DGGITQSPKYLFRKEGQNVTLSCEQNLNHDAMYWYRQDPGQGLRLIYYSQIVNDFQKGDIAEGYSVSREKKESFPLTVTSAQKNPTAFYLCASSVEQGAVGELFFGEGSRLTVL.

This chain links TRBV5-1 with TRBJ1-1, with 10 bases lining up with TRBD1. In germline, CDR1 is SGHRS, CDR2 YFSETQ. The CDR3 has 14 amino acids. V dropped 2 bases and J dropped 4; count of bases not matched to a gene: 2. The CDR3 region is CASSLGQGVTEAFF. As DNA, the CDR3 is TGCGCCAGCAGCTTAGGACAGGGGGTCACTGAAGCTTTCTTT.

The chain carries TRBV6-5 and TRBJ2-7, with D possibly TRBD1 on 6 matching bases. CDR1 and CDR2 (germline): MNHEY, SVGAGI. This CDR3 comprises 15 residues. Trimming cost V 6 bases and J 2 bases, with 17 bases left between them. CDR3 DNA sequence: TGTGCCAGCAGCCTAACAGGGTTTTCCACCTACGAGCAGTACTTC. It encodes CASSLTGFSTYEQYF.

V gene TRBV6-5 combines with J gene TRBJ1-1; D uncertain. The germline V gene has CDR1 MNHEY and CDR2 SVGAGI. CDR3 size: 14 residues. V was shortened by 6 bases and J by 5 bases, with 16 bases between the two germline ends. The DNA for the CDR3 is TGTGCCAGCAGATCGAGGGTATTGGGGACTGAAGCTTTCTTT. Its protein is CASRSRVLGTEAFF.

The chain links TRBV30 to TRBJ1-5; D not resolved. Germline loops: CDR1 GTSNPN, CDR2 SVGIG (reference sequence). CDR3 size: 13 residues. Trimming took 0 bases from V and 4 from J, leaving 7 bases between them. The chain's CDR3 is CAWSVRENQPQHF. Here the CDR3 DNA reads TGTGCCTGGAGTGTACGGGAGAATCAGCCCCAGCATTTT.